These 14 T cell receptor beta chains share one sample of origin, sequenced in a study of Ad26.COV2.S vaccination and SARS-CoV-2 variants. Using immunoSEQ multiplex PCR, the repertoire was profiled, and TCRdb retains in-frame clones only, with some absent. The repertoire includes about 680,000 clones, approximately 88% of them detected once, and 1.5% sits in the top ten. Treatment meaning: 19 received Ad26.COV2.S at low or high dose, single or two shots; about 5 received placebo; per-sample allocation not given. Collection of the samples took place on day 63 after the first injection of vaccine or placebo. Sample: peripheral blood, taken in a trial of Ad26.COV2.S vaccine versus placebo. These receptors all stem from a person between 18 and 60 years old who received the Ad26.COV2.S COVID-19 vaccine or a placebo.

V and J are TRBV2 and TRBJ2-7; D is unclear. The CDR3 runs 13 residues. The V end lost 2 bases, the J end lost 6 bases, and 11 bases lay between the germline ends. The V gene's germline CDR1 is SNHLY and CDR2 FYNNEI. Here the CDR3 reads CASSEWVPGEQYF. The DNA of the CDR3 is TGTGCCAGCAGTGAATGGGTTCCCGGCGAGCAGTACTTC.

The V and J genes are TRBV6-5 and TRBJ1-5; D not certain. The CDR3 has 12 amino acids. V dropped 4 bases and J dropped 11 bases, with 12 bases sitting between them. Germline assignment: CDR1 MNHEY and CDR2 SVGAGI. Here the CDR3 DNA reads TGTGCCAGCAGTTCGACATCGGGGACCCAGCATTTT. Amino acids: CASSSTSGTQHF.

The chain carries TRBV4-2 and TRBJ2-7; tentative D call: TRBD1 (6 bases). The CDR3 is made up of 14 amino acids. The V end lost 6 bases, the J end lost 5 bases, and 17 bases lay between the germline ends. Germline CDR1 and CDR2: LGHNA and YNFKEQ. The CDR3 spells CASSRQGAGDEQYF. The CDR3 coding sequence is TGTGCCAGCAGTCGACAAGGGGCAGGGGACGAGCAGTACTTC.

V usage is TRBV6-5 and J usage is TRBJ2-5; 10 positions agree with TRBD1. Germline-derived CDR1 and CDR2 are MNHEY and SVGAGI. The CDR3 runs 14 residues. V trimming: 7 bases; J trimming: 2 bases; junction bases outside the gene matches: 4. CDR3 DNA: TGTGCCAGCACTAGGACAGGGGGTCAAGAGACCCAGTACTTC. Translation: CASTRTGGQETQYF.

The chain carries TRBV27 and TRBJ2-7; no reliable D call. The CDR3 is 15 residues long. Trimming stripped 3 bases from V and 7 bases from J, with 19 bases between. CDR1 and CDR2 (germline): MNHEY, SMNVEV (reference sequence). The CDR3 sequence is CASSFLPARPEEQYF. The CDR3 DNA sequence: TGTGCCAGCAGTTTTCTCCCGGCCAGGCCTGAAGAGCAGTACTTC.

The chain uses TRBV4-3 and TRBJ2-1; tentatively, D is TRBD2 (6 bases). Trimming left V 3 bases short and J 5 bases short, with 17 bases between. CDR1 is LGHNA, CDR2 YSLEER, per germline. This CDR3 has 16 amino acids. CDR3 DNA sequence: TGCGCCAGCAGCCAGTCCTTAGGCGGGATCAACAATGAGCAGTTCTTC. This codes for CASSQSLGGINNEQFF.

This chain uses TRBV14 with TRBJ2-5, with TRBD2 identical over 8 bases. The CDR3 loop spans 15 amino acids. V shed 4 bases and J 1 base; nucleotides not matched to a gene: 5. Germline lookup yields CDR1 SGHDN and CDR2 FVKESK. The CDR3 loop reads CASSRREGGQETQYF. The CDR3 DNA sequence: TGTGCCAGCAGCCGACGGGAGGGAGGCCAAGAGACCCAGTACTTC.

This clone came up a few times. The chain uses TRBV10-1 and TRBJ2-5, with 9 positions matching TRBD1. Germline V gene lookup returns CDR1 WNHNN and CDR2 SYGVQD (reference sequence). The V gene end was trimmed by 5 bases and the J gene end by 5 bases; junction bases not matched to a gene: 12. This CDR3 spans 16 amino acids. This CDR3 reads CASSKGTGTILETQYF. For the CDR3, the DNA is TGCGCCAGCAGTAAAGGGACAGGGACTATACTGGAGACCCAGTACTTC.

J is TRBJ2-3 and V is TRBV7-2; TRBD1 might be the D (7 bases). The CDR3 sequence is 15 residues long. Germline V gene data show CDR1 as SGHTA and CDR2 as FQGNSA. V gave up 2 bases and J gave up 5 bases, with 14 bases separating them. The CDR3 nucleotides read TGTGCCAGCAGCTTACAGGGGGGCCGGAAAGATACGCAGTATTTT. This codes for CASSLQGGRKDTQYF.

This sequence joins TRBV6-5 and TRBJ2-7, with D hard to call. V lost 6 bases and J 1 base, leaving 16 bases between the germline ends. This CDR3 is built from 15 residues. Germline CDR1 is MNHEY and CDR2 is SVGAGI. The CDR3 DNA is TGTGCCAGCAGCCGTATGGCGACCTCTTCCTACGAGCAGTACTTC. It is translated as CASSRMATSSYEQYF.

This clone was found a few times. The CDR3 is CASSLFSGQPQHF. For the CDR3, the DNA is TGTGCCAGCAGCCTTTTCTCCGGTCAGCCCCAGCATTTT. The chain recombines TRBV7-9 with TRBJ1-5; D remains unclear. Germline V gives CDR1 SEHNR, CDR2 FQNEAQ (reference sequence). The CDR3 has 13 amino acids. Trimming took 5 bases from V and 6 from J, leaving 11 bases between them.

This chain connects TRBV11-3 to TRBJ1-3; TRBD1 matches 9 bases. Losses at the gene ends were 3 bases for V and 0 bases for J; bases not matched to a gene: 6. Germline loops: CDR1 SGHNT, CDR2 YENEEA. This CDR3 is 17 amino acids long. The CDR3 loop is CASSLGQGMFSGNTIYF. DNA of the CDR3: TGTGCCAGCAGCTTGGGACAGGGTATGTTCTCTGGAAACACCATATATTTT.

V is TRBV5-1 and J is TRBJ2-3, with D possibly TRBD2 on 6 matching bases. The CDR3 loop spans 13 amino acids. Trimming stripped 5 bases from V and 0 bases from J, with 7 bases between. From germline, CDR1 is SGHRS and CDR2 YFSETQ. CDR3: CASRGGSTDTQYF. The CDR3 coding sequence is TGCGCCAGCAGGGGGGGTAGCACAGATACGCAGTATTTT.

This sequence joins TRBV7-3 and TRBJ1-1, with 10 bases that match TRBD1. V was pared by 5 bases and J by 3 bases, with 12 bases of the junction left unmatched. CDR3 length equals 17 residues. Per the germline V gene, CDR1 is SGHTA and CDR2 is FQGTGA. Written as DNA, the CDR3 is TGTGCCAGCAGCCGAAGGCCGGACAGGGGGGCCGACACTGAAGCTTTCTTT. Amino acid sequence: CASSRRPDRGADTEAFF.